A selection of T cell receptor beta chains follows, all from one sample in a study of blood T cell repertoires in COVID-19. The assay was immunoSEQ multiplex PCR, and TCRdb's table has in-frame clones only and misses some. The sample lists roughly 150,000 clones; 80% to 90% were seen once. What was sequenced was peripheral blood. These TCRs come from a woman between 65 and 79 years old with acute or convalescent COVID-19. The CDR3 runs from the conserved cysteine through the conserved F or W. The D gene is left open where the match is weak.

CDR3	length	D	V	J
CASSLTGQGAGYGYTF	16	TRBD1	TRBV5-6	TRBJ1-2
CASREGRGYQPQHF	14	.	TRBV6-5	TRBJ1-5
CASSSKGQGSETQYF	15	TRBD1	TRBV7-2	TRBJ2-5
CASGTEDLPQHF	12	.	TRBV28	TRBJ1-5
CAWRMVGSQRNTIYF	15	.	TRBV30	TRBJ1-3
CASSPGQPYGYTF	13	TRBD1	TRBV5-1	TRBJ1-2
CASSGSGGGFSEAFF	15	TRBD1	TRBV2	TRBJ1-1
CASSWGRSSYNEQFF	15	.	TRBV5-8	TRBJ2-1
CASSQELAGVYGDEQFF	17	TRBD2	TRBV14	TRBJ2-1
CASSVAGGTGGITEAFF	17	TRBD1	TRBV9	TRBJ1-1
CASSPDTSGTGGEETQYF	18	TRBD1	TRBV18	TRBJ2-5
CASSLDRGGYTF	12	.	TRBV5-4	TRBJ1-2
CASSLVQLNTEAFF	14	.	TRBV28	TRBJ1-1
CASSRRGGAYTEAFF	15	TRBD1	TRBV11-2	TRBJ1-1
CASGDRGFNEQFF	13	TRBD1	TRBV6-5	TRBJ2-1
CASSSGTYEQYF	12	.	TRBV28	TRBJ2-7
CASSRLRSRDTPNTGELFF	19	.	TRBV11-2	TRBJ2-2
CASSIGVANYGYTF	14	.	TRBV19	TRBJ1-2
CASSGRGETQYF	12	.	TRBV5-4	TRBJ2-5
CASSQLAGRRHSYEQYF	17	TRBD2	TRBV3-1/TRBV3-2	TRBJ2-7
CASSFTGNSPLHF	13	.	TRBV7-8	TRBJ1-6
CASRPGQGYEQYF	13	TRBD1	TRBV28	TRBJ2-7
CASSYRGLGDTIYF	14	TRBD1	TRBV6-5	TRBJ1-3
CASSQALSETQYF	13	.	TRBV3-1/TRBV3-2	TRBJ2-5
CAGVEERGGRFRF	13	TRBD2	TRBV2	TRBJ2-3
CASSSVGQVNTGELFF	16	TRBD1	TRBV5-1	TRBJ2-2
CASSSTGGTGELFF	14	TRBD1	TRBV7-9	TRBJ2-2
CASSQGQGSYEQYF	14	TRBD1	TRBV3-1/TRBV3-2	TRBJ2-7
CASSPTLNTEAFF	13	.	TRBV18	TRBJ1-1
CASSQRYSVGRGNYGYTF	18	TRBD1	TRBV4-1	TRBJ1-2
CATSREQGKGETQYF	15	TRBD1	TRBV15	TRBJ2-5
CASSYGRLNNEQFF	14	.	TRBV6-5	TRBJ2-1
CASSPGQGDNSPLHF	15	TRBD1	TRBV18	TRBJ1-6
CASSSRVVPHERFQETQYF	19	.	TRBV7-9	TRBJ2-5
CASSEGAGGMHTQYF	15	TRBD1	TRBV6-1	TRBJ2-3
CASRRLAGNDYEQYF	15	TRBD2	TRBV4-1	TRBJ2-7
CASSSKTDLYGYTF	14	.	TRBV7-2	TRBJ1-2
CASSRRLAGGPSRYNEQFF	19	TRBD2	TRBV6-2/TRBV6-3	TRBJ2-1
CATGQGAGTQYF	12	TRBD1	TRBV19	TRBJ2-5
CASRYEQGFHEQYF	14	TRBD1	TRBV6-6	TRBJ2-7
CASSQDVRRGGFDEQYF	17	TRBD1	TRBV4-3	TRBJ2-7
CASSPGTGNNEQFF	14	TRBD1	TRBV7-2	TRBJ2-1
CASSRTGNTEAFF	13	TRBD1	TRBV6-4	TRBJ1-1
CASSLGQRNTGELFF	15	.	TRBV7-2	TRBJ2-2
CASSLSSGNYNEQFF	15	TRBD2	TRBV28	TRBJ2-1
CASSFSQGVYEQYF	14	TRBD1	TRBV5-1	TRBJ2-7
CASSFRQAGGNQPQHF	16	.	TRBV6-2/TRBV6-3	TRBJ1-5
CASSVGGLGTDTQYF	15	.	TRBV9	TRBJ2-3